This TCR beta chain is drawn from a study of blood T cell repertoires in COVID-19. The overall study: PBMCs, B-cell-depleted T cells, or T cells provided the cDNA or gDNA that made up the material.

The CDR3 contains 15 residues. In germline, CDR1 is MNHEY, CDR2 SMNVEV (reference sequence). The V and J ends lost 5 bases and 7 bases respectively, with 18 bases between them. Many counts were recorded for this clone. TCRdb's copy holds only in-frame clones and misses some; the assay was immunoSEQ multiplex PCR. The table includes about 170,000 clones, 65% to 80% detected once. The genes are TRBV27 and TRBJ2-1; a possible D gene is TRBD1 (6 bases). Sequenced material: PBMCs or T cells enriched from blood (not recorded which). The TCR originated in a woman between 70 and 85 years old in a cohort exposed to, infected with or recovered from COVID-19 (not recorded which). The CDR3 region has the DNA TGTGCCAGCAGTCCCACGGGCAGGGGTGGGAATGAGCAGTTCTTC. This encodes CASSPTGRGGNEQFF.